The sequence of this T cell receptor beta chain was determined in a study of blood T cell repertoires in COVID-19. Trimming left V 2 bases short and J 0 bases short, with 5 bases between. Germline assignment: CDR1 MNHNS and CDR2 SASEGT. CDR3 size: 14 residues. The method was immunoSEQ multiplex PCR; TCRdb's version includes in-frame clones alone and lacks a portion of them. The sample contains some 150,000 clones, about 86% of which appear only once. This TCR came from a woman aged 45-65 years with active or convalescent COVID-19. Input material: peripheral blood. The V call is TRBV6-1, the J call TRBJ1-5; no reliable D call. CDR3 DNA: TGTGCCAGCAGTGAAAGCTATAGCAATCAGCCCCAGCATTTT. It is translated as CASSESYSNQPQHF.